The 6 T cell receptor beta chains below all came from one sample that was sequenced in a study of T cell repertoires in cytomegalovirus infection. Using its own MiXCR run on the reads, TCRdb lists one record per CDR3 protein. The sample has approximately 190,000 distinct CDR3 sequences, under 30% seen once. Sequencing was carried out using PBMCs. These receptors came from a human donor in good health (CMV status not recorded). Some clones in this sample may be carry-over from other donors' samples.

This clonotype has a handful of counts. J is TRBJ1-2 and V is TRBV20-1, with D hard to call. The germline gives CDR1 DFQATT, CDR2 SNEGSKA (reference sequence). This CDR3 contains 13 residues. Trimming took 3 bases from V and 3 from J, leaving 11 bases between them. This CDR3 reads CSASWRGDYGYTF. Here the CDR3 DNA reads TGCAGTGCTAGCTGGCGGGGAGACTATGGCTACACCTTC.

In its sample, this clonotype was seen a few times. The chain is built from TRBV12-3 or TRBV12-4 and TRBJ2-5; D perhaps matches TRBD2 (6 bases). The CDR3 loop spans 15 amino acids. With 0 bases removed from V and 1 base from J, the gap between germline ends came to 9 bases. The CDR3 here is CASSLARGFQETQYF. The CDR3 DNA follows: TGTGCCAGCAGTTTAGCGCGGGGCTTCCAAGAGACCCAGTACTTC.

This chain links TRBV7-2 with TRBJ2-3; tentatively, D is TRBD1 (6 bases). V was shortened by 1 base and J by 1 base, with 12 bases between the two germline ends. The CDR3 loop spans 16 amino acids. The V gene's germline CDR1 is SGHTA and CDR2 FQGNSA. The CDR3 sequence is CASSLVQGSGTDTQYF. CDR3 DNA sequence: TGTGCCAGCAGCTTAGTGCAGGGGTCGGGCACAGATACGCAGTATTTT.

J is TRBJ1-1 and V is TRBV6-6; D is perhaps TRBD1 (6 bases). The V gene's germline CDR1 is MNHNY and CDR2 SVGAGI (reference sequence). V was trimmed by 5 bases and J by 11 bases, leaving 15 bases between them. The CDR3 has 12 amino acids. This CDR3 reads CASSRDIGGAFF. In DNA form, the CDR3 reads TGTGCCAGCAGTCGGGACATCGGGGGTGCTTTCTTT.

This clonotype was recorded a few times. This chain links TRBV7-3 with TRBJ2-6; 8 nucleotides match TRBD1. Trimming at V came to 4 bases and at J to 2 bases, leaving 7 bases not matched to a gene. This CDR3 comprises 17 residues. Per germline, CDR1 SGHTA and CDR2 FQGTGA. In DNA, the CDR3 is TGTGCCAGCAGCTCCCGGACAGGGAGCACTGGGGCCAACGTCCTGACTTTC. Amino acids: CASSSRTGSTGANVLTF.

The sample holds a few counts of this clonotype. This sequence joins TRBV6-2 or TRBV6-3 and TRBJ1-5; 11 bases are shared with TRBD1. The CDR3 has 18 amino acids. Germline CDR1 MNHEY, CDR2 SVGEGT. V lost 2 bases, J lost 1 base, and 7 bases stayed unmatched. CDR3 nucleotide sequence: TGTGCCAGCAGTTACACTCTGGACAGGGGGCCGAGCAATCAGCCCCAGCATTTT. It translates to CASSYTLDRGPSNQPQHF.